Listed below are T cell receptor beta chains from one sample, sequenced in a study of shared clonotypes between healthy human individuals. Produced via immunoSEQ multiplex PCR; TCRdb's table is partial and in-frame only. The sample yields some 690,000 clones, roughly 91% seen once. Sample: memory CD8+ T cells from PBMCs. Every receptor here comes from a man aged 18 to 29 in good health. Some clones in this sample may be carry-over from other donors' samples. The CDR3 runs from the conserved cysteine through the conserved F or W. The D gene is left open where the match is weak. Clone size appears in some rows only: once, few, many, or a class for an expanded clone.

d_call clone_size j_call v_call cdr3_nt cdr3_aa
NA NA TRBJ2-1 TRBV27 TGTGCCATCAACTTACCCCGAGGGTTCTTC CAINLPRGFF
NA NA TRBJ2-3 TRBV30 TGTGCCTGGAGGGATATCAAGACAGATACGCAGTATTTT CAWRDIKTDTQYF
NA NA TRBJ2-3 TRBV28 TGTGCCAGCACCTCCTATGGAACAGATACGCAGTATTTT CASTSYGTDTQYF
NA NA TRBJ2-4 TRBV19 TGTGCCAGTACCCTGAAGGGAGGTTTGAACATTCAGTACTTC CASTLKGGLNIQYF
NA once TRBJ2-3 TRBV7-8 TGTGCCAGCAGCTTACTTTGGGAGCGCACAGATACGCAGTATTTT CASSLLWERTDTQYF
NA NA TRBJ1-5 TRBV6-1 TGTGCCAGCAGTGAACAGCAGCCCCAGCATTTT CASSEQQPQHF
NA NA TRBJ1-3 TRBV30 TGTGCCTGGAGCCCACGGGGGGGGTTAAGCTCTGGAAACACCATATATTTT CAWSPRGGLSSGNTIYF
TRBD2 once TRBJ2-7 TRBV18 TGTGCCAGCTCACCACCGGGACTAGCGGGAGTCCCCTACGAGCAGTACTTC CASSPPGLAGVPYEQYF
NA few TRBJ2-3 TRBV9 TGTGCCAGCAGCTCACCTTTGAACCCTATTGGCCCAGATACGCAGTATTTT CASSSPLNPIGPDTQYF
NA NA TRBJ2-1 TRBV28 TGTGCCAGCAGTTTATTGGCAGCGACCAGCTCCTACAATGAGCAGTTCTTC CASSLLAATSSYNEQFF
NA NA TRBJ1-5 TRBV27 TGTGCCAGCAGTCTAAACCCGGCTCATCAGCCCCAGCATTTT CASSLNPAHQPQHF